This T cell receptor (beta chain) was sequenced during a study of cytomegalovirus exposure and HLA in healthy donors. Researchers ran the PCR with 60 Vbeta and 13 Jbeta primers. Some clones are missing from TCRdb's copy, which holds only in-frame ones; the method was immunoSEQ multiplex PCR. This table holds 130,000 or so clones, around 83% found once. Trimming shortened V by 10 bases and J by 1 base, and 13 bases separated the two germline ends. Germline V CDR1 and CDR2: MNHEY, SVGAGI. This CDR3 spans 13 amino acids. This sequence originates from a woman younger than 30 in good health and CMV-seropositive. The source material was PBMCs. The V call is TRBV6-5, the J call TRBJ1-1; a weak D match, TRBD1 (6 bases). DNA for the CDR3: TGTGCCACCCTGGACAGACCGAACACTGAAGCTTTCTTT. The encoded protein is CATLDRPNTEAFF.